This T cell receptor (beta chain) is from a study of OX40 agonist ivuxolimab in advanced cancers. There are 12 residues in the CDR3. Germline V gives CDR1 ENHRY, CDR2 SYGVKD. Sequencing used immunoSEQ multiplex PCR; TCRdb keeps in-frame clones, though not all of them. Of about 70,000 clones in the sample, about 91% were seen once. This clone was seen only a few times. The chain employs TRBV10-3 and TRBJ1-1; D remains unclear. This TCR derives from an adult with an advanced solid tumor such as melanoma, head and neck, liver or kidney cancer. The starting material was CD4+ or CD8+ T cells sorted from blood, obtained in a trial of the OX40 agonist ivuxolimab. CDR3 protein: CATRRGNTEAFF. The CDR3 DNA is TGTGCTACCAGACGGGGGAACACTGAAGCTTTCTTT.